This T cell receptor beta chain was obtained from a study of cytomegalovirus exposure and HLA in healthy donors. The CDR3 spans 16 residues. V lost 4 bases to trimming and J lost 5 bases; unmatched junction nucleotides: 10. Germline V gene lookup returns CDR1 SGHRS and CDR2 YFSETQ. This clone was seen only a few times. This PCR relied on a set of 60 Vbeta primers and 13 Jbeta primers. The method was immunoSEQ multiplex PCR; TCRdb's version includes in-frame clones alone and lacks a portion of them. The data show 130,000 or so clones, roughly 9% seen once. The TCR originated in a middle-aged woman in good health and CMV-seropositive. Sequenced input: PBMCs. The rearrangement joins TRBV5-1 to TRBJ1-1, with 11 bases identical to TRBD1. The CDR3, as DNA: TGCGCCAGCAGCCCGGACAGGGGGCGATTGCAAACTGAAGCTTTCTTT. Translated, it gives CASSPDRGRLQTEAFF.